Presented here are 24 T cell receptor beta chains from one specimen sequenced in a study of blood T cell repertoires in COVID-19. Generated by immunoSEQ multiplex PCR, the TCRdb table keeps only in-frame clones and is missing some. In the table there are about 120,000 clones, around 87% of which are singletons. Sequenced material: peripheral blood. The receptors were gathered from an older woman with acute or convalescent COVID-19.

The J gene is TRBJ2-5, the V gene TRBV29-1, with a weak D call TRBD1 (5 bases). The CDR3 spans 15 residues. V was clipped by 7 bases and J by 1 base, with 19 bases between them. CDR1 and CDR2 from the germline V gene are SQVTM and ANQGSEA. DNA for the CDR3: TGCAGCGCCATCCGACAGACTGGCCCCCAAGAGACCCAGTACTTC. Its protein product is CSAIRQTGPQETQYF.

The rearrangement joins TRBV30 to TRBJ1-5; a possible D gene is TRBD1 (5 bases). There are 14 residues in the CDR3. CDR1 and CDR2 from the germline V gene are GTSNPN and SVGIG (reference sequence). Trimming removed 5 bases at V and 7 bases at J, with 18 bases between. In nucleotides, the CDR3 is TGTGCCTGGTCTGGGGGGGGTACGGGGCAGCCCCAGCATTTT. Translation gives CAWSGGGTGQPQHF. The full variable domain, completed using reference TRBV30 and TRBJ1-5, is SQTIHQWPATLVQPVGSPLSLECTVEGTSNPNLYWYRQAAGRGLQLLFYSVGIGQISSEVPQNLSASRPQDRQFILSSKKLLLSDSGFYLCAWSGGGTGQPQHFGDGTRLSIL.

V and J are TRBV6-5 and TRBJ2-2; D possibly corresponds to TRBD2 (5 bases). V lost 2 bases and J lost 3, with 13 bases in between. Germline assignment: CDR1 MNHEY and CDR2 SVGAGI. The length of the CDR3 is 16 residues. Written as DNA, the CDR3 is TGTGCCAGCAGTTACGCGGCTAGCAAGGACACCGGGGAGCTGTTTTTT. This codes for CASSYAASKDTGELFF.

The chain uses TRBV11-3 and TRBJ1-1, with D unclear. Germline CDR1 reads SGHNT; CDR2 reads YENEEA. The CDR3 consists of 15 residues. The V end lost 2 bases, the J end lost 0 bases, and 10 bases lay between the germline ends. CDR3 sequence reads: CASSLNSNMNTEAFF. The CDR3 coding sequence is TGTGCCAGCAGCTTAAATTCAAACATGAACACTGAAGCTTTCTTT.

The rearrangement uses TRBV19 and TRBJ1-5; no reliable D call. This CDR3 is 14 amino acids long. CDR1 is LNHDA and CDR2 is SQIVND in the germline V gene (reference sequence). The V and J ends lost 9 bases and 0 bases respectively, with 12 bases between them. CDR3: CASKSRNSNQPQHF. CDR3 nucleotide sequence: TGTGCCAGCAAATCCAGAAATAGCAATCAGCCCCAGCATTTT.

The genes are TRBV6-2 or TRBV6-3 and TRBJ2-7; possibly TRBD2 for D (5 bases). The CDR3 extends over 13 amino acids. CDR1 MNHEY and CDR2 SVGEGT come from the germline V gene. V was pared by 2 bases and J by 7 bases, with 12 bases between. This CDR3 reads CASSYVTGREQYF. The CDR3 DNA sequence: TGTGCCAGCAGTTACGTGACGGGAAGGGAGCAGTACTTC.

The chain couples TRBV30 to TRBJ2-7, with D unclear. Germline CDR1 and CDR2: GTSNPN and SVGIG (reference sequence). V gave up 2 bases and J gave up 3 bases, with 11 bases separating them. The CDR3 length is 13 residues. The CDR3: CAWSSSVLYEQYF. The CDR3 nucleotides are TGTGCCTGGAGTTCTTCGGTTCTCTACGAGCAGTACTTC.

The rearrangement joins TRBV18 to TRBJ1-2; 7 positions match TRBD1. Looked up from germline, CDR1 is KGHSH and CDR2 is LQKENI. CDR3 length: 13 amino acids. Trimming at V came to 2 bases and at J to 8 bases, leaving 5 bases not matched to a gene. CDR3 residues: CASSPETGHGYTF. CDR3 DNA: TGTGCCAGCTCACCAGAGACAGGGCACGGCTACACCTTC.

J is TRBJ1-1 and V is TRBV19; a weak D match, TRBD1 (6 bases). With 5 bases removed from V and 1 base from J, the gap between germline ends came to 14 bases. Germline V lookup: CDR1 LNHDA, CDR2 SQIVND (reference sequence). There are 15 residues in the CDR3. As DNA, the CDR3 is TGTGCCAGTAGTTTTTTCCGGGGACAGAACACTGAAGCTTTCTTT. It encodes CASSFFRGQNTEAFF.

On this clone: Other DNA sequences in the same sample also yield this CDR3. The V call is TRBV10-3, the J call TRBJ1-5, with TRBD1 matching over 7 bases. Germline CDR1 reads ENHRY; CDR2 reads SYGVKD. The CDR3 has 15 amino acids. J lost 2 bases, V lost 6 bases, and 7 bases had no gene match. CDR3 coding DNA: TGTGCCATCAGCGATCAGGGGGGCGGCAATCAGCCCCAGCATTTT. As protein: CAISDQGGGNQPQHF.

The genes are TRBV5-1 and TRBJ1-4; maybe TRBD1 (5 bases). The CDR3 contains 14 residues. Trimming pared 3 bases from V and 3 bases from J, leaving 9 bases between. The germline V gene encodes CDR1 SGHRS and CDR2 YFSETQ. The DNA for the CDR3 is TGCGCCAGCAGCTGGGGGGAGCCTAATGAAAAACTGTTTTTT. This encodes CASSWGEPNEKLFF. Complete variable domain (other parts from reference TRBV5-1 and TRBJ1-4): KAGVTQTPRYLIKTRGQQVTLSCSPISGHRSVSWYQQTPGQGLQFLFEYFSETQRNKGNFPGRFSGRQFSNSRSEMNVSTLELGDSALYLCASSWGEPNEKLFFGSGTQLSVL.

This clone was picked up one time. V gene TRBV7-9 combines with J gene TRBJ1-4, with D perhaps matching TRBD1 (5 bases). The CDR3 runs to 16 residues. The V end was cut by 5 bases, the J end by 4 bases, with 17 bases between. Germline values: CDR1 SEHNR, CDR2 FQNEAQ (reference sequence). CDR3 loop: CASSNGPTAVNEKLFF. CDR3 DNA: TGTGCCAGCAGCAACGGACCGACAGCAGTTAATGAAAAACTGTTTTTT.

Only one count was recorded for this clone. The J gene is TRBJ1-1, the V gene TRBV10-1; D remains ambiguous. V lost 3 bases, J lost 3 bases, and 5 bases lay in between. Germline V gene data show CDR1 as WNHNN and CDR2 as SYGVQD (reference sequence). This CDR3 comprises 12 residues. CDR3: CASSDGDTEAFF. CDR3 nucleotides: TGCGCCAGCAGTGACGGAGACACTGAAGCTTTCTTT.

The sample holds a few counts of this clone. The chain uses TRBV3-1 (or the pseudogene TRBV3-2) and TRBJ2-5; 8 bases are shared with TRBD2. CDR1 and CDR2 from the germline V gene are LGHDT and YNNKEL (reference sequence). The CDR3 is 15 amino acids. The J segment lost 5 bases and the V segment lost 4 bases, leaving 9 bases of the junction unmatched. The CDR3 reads CASSLSGAVRETQYF. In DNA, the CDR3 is TGTGCCAGCAGCCTTAGCGGGGCCGTTAGGGAGACCCAGTACTTC.

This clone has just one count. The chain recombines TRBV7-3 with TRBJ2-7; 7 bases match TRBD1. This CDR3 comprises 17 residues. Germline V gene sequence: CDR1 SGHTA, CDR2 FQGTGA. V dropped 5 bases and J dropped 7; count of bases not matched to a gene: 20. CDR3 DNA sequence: TGTGCCAGCAGCCCCTCGCCCGTTAGGACAGGAACGTCGGAGCAGTACTTC. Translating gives CASSPSPVRTGTSEQYF.

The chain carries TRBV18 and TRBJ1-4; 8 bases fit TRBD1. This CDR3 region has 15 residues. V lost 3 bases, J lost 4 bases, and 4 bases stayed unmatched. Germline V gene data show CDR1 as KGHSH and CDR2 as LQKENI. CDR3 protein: CASSPTGGSNEKLFF. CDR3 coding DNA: TGTGCCAGCTCACCTACAGGGGGGAGTAATGAAAAACTGTTTTTT.

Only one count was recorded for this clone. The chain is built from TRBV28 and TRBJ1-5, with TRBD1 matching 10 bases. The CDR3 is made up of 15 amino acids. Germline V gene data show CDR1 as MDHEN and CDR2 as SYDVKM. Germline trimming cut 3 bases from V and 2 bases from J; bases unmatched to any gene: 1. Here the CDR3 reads CASSLTGGGNQPQHF. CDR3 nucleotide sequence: TGTGCCAGCAGTTTGACAGGGGGCGGCAATCAGCCCCAGCATTTT.

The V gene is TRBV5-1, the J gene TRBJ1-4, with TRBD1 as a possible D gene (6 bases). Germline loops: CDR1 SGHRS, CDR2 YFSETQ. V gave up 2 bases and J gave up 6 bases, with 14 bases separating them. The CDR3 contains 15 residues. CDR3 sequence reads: CASSLQGLKDEKLFF. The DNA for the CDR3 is TGCGCCAGCAGCTTACAGGGTTTAAAGGATGAAAAACTGTTTTTT.

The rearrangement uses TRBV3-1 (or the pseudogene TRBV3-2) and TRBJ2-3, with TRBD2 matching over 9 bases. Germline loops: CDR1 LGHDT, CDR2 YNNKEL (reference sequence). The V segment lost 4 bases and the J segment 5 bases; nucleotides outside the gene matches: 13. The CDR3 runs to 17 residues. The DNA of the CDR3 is TGTGCCAGCAGCCTACGTGACGGACCGACTAGCGGAGATACGCAGTATTTT. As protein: CASSLRDGPTSGDTQYF.

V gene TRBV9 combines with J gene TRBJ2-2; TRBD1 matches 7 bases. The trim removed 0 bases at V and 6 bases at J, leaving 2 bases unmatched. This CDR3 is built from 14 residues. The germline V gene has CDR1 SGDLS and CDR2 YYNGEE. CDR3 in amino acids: CASSVGTGAGELFF. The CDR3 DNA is TGTGCCAGCAGCGTAGGAACAGGGGCCGGGGAGCTGTTTTTT. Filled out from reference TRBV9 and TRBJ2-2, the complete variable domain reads DSGVTQTPKHLITATGQRVTLRCSPRSGDLSVYWYQQSLDQGLQFLIQYYNGEERAKGNILERFSAQQFPDLHSELNLSSLELGDSALYFCASSVGTGAGELFFGEGSRLTVL.

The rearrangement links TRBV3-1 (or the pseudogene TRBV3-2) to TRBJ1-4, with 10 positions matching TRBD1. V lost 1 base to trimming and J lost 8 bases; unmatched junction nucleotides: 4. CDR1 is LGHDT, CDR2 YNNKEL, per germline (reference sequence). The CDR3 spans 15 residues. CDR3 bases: TGTGCCAGCAGCCAAGGGACAGGGGGATGGGAAAAACTGTTTTTT. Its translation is CASSQGTGGWEKLFF.

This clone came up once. The CDR3 DNA is TGTGCCATCAGTGACGGGACAGGGGTGTGGGAGCAGTTCTTC. It codes for CAISDGTGVWEQFF. The chain recombines TRBV10-3 with TRBJ2-1; TRBD1 matches 10 bases. Trimming at V came to 3 bases and at J to 10 bases, leaving 6 bases not matched to a gene. The CDR3 is 14 amino acids. Looked up from germline, CDR1 is ENHRY and CDR2 is SYGVKD.

The CDR3, as DNA: TGTGCCTGGAGCAGAGGACAGGCATTAGAAAAACTGTTTTTT. Its translation: CAWSRGQALEKLFF. The chain joins TRBV30 to TRBJ1-4, with TRBD1 identical over 7 bases. J was trimmed by 8 bases and V by 3 bases; bases with no gene match: 9. This CDR3 comprises 14 residues. CDR1 is GTSNPN, CDR2 SVGIG, per germline (reference sequence).

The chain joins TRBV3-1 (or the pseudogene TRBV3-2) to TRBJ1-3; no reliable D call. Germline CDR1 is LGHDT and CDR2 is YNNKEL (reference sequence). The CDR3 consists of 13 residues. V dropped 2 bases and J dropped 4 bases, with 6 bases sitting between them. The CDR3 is CASSQQLGNTIYF. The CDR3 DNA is TGTGCCAGCAGCCAACAACTCGGAAACACCATATATTTT.